The rows below give T cell receptor beta chains drawn from one sample of a study of blood T cells in healthy people across ages. One entry per CDR3 protein results from TCRdb running MiXCR on the 5' RACE reads. Seen here are over a million distinct CDR3 sequences, about 43% observed once, and the top ten hold approximately 7.9%. Sequenced input: blood. Receptors were obtained from a woman younger than 35 in good health. Both conserved end residues are part of each CDR3. Each record gives: CDR3 protein, CDR3 DNA, clone size, V gene, D gene, J gene. The D gene is left open where the match is weak. Clone size is shown for a subset of rows, as once, few, many or a class of expanded clone.

CSVEPTLAGVPYEQYF | TGCAGCGTTGAACCGACCCTAGCGGGGGTTCCCTACGAGCAGTACTTC | . | TRBV29-1 | TRBD2 | TRBJ2-7
CASKRGGALDGYTF | TGTGCCAGCAAGAGGGGAGGAGCCCTCGATGGCTACACCTTC | . | TRBV5-4 | . | TRBJ1-2
CASSLLQGARADTQYF | TGTGCCAGCAGCCTCCTACAGGGGGCGCGGGCAGATACGCAGTATTTT | . | TRBV4-2 | TRBD1 | TRBJ2-3
CASEWAGGGREQYF | TGTGCCAGTGAATGGGCCGGGGGCGGAAGAGAGCAGTACTTC | . | TRBV2 | . | TRBJ2-5
CASGRDGLQFF | TGTGCCAGCGGCAGAGATGGACTGCAGTTCTTC | . | TRBV2 | . | TRBJ2-1
CSAPRRGVETQYF | TGCAGTGCTCCCCGCCGGGGGGTGGAGACCCAGTACTTC | . | TRBV20-1 | TRBD2 | TRBJ2-5
CSVDGGGRAYNEQFF | TGCAGCGTTGACGGAGGCGGGAGGGCGTACAATGAGCAGTTCTTC | . | TRBV29-1 | TRBD2 | TRBJ2-1
CASSYGDRSNTEAFF | TGCGCCAGCAGTTACGGGGACCGCTCGAACACTGAAGCTTTCTTT | . | TRBV5-1 | . | TRBJ1-1
CASSPGGSAPYSGANVLTF | TGTGCCAGCAGCCCAGGGGGCAGTGCGCCTTACTCTGGGGCCAACGTCCTGACTTTC | . | TRBV7-9 | TRBD1 | TRBJ2-6
CASSLRSGELFF | TGCGCCAGCAGCTTAAGATCCGGGGAGCTGTTTTTT | few | TRBV5-1 | . | TRBJ2-2
CACEGRSPSNQPQHF | TGTGCCTGTGAAGGTAGGAGCCCATCTAATCAGCCCCAGCATTTT | few | TRBV30 | . | TRBJ1-5
CASSLPGLAGGSEQYF | TGTGCCAGCAGTTTGCCCGGACTAGCGGGAGGAAGCGAGCAGTACTTC | few | TRBV6-6 | TRBD2 | TRBJ2-7
CASSEQGVNNQPQHF | TGTGCCAGCAGTGAACAGGGTGTGAACAATCAGCCCCAGCATTTT | . | TRBV2 | . | TRBJ1-5
CASSENGGQGHYGYTF | TGTGCCAGCAGTGAGAATGGGGGACAGGGCCACTATGGCTACACCTTC | few | TRBV25-1 | TRBD1 | TRBJ1-2
CASSEDGPPYEQYF | TGTGCCAGCAGCGAGGACGGTCCCCCCTACGAGCAGTACTTC | . | TRBV12-3/TRBV12-4 | . | TRBJ2-7
CASSGTSGPGYF | TGTGCCAGCAGCGGGACTAGCGGGCCAGGGTATTTT | . | TRBV7-8 | TRBD2 | TRBJ2-3
CASSARESNEQFF | TGTGCCAGCAGTGCGCGGGAGAGCAATGAGCAGTTCTTC | . | TRBV12-3/TRBV12-4 | TRBD2 | TRBJ2-1
CASSSGTSGRASYNEQFF | TGTGCCAGCAGCTCCGGGACTAGCGGGAGGGCCTCCTACAATGAGCAGTTCTTC | . | TRBV11-1 | TRBD2 | TRBJ2-1
CASSSPSGGPTDTQYF | TGTGCCAGCAGTTCACCTAGCGGGGGGCCCACAGATACGCAGTATTTT | few | TRBV28 | TRBD2 | TRBJ2-3
CASSYDLRDMNTGELFF | TGTGCCAGCAGTTACGATCTCCGGGACATGAACACCGGGGAGCTGTTTTTT | few | TRBV6-5 | . | TRBJ2-2
CASSQGGVTYNEQFF | TGCGCCAGCAGCCAGGGCGGGGTGACCTACAATGAGCAGTTCTTC | many | TRBV4-1 | . | TRBJ2-1
CASSSPQGRNTEAFF | TGTGCCAGCAGCTCCCCGCAAGGTAGGAACACTGAAGCTTTCTTT | . | TRBV5-6 | . | TRBJ1-1
CASSLGDHRAIQYF | TGTGCCAGCAGCTTAGGGGACCATCGGGCTATTCAGTACTTC | . | TRBV7-8 | . | TRBJ2-4
CASRSGETDTQYF | TGTGCCAGCCGTAGCGGGGAGACAGATACGCAGTATTTT | few | TRBV10-3 | TRBD2 | TRBJ2-3
CSVEDVTANTEAFF | TGCAGCGTTGAAGATGTTACGGCGAACACTGAAGCTTTCTTT | few | TRBV29-1 | . | TRBJ1-1
CASRWDRSADTQYF | TGTGCCAGCAGGTGGGACAGATCGGCAGATACGCAGTATTTT | . | TRBV2 | TRBD1 | TRBJ2-3
CATKTGVNQPQHF | TGTGCCACGAAGACAGGGGTCAATCAGCCCCAGCATTTT | . | TRBV10-3 | TRBD1 | TRBJ1-5